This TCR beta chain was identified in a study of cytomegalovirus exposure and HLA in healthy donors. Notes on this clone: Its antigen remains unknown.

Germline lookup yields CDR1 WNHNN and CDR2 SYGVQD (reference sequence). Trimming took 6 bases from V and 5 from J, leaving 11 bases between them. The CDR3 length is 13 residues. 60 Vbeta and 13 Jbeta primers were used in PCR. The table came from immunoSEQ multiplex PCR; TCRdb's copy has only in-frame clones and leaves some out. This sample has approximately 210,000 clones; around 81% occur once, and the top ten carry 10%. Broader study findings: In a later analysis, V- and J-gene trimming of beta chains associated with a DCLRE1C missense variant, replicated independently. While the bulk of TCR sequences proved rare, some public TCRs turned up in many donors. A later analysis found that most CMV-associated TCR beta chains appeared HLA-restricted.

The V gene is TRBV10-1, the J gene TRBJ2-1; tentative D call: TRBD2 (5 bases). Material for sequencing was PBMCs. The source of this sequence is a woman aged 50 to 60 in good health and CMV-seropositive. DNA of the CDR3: TGCGCCAGCAGCTCAAGCGGCCACAATGAGCAGTTCTTC. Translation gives CASSSSGHNEQFF.